This note documents a single T cell receptor beta chain sequence. J was trimmed by 2 bases and V by 6 bases; bases with no gene match: 6. The germline V gene encodes CDR1 LGHDT and CDR2 YNNKEL (reference sequence). The CDR3 is made up of 14 amino acids. These data originate in a study of CD8 T cells in Susac syndrome. When the RNA was reverse transcribed, random hexamers were used with an input of roughly 0.45 to 1 ug. TCRdb passed the immunoSEQ multiplex PCR reads through MiXCR, listing each CDR3 protein once. Of about 120,000 distinct CDR3 sequences listed, roughly 94% were seen once; the top ten hold about 0.28%.

The chain recombines TRBV3-1 with TRBJ2-5, with 7 nucleotides matching TRBD2. The sequence came from a human donor with Susac syndrome. Sequenced input: CD8+ T cells from PBMCs. The CDR3 sequence: CASRSVGGQETQYF. DNA for the CDR3: TGTGCCAGCAGGTCAGTCGGGGGGCAAGAGACCCAGTACTTC.